This T cell receptor (beta chain) is from a study of control samples from healthy donors and cancer patients. The table came from immunoSEQ multiplex PCR; TCRdb's copy has only in-frame clones and leaves some out. Of approximately 49,000 clones listed, around 86% are singletons. The sequenced material came from PBMCs. The TCR sequence derives from a woman aged 50 to 65 with lung cancer.

CDR3 nucleotide sequence: TGTGCCAGCAGCCGCCCTAGCGGGGGTGACACCGGGGAGCTGTTTTTT. This sequence encodes CASSRPSGGDTGELFF. The chain joins TRBV7-6 to TRBJ2-2; TRBD2 agrees at 10 bases. CDR3 length equals 16 residues. Germline V CDR1 and CDR2: SGHVS, FNYEAQ. After removal of 5 bases from V and 3 bases from J, the junction contained 6 bases not matched to a gene.